This is a list of T cell receptor beta chains from one sample in a study of blood T cell repertoires in COVID-19. Profiled with immunoSEQ multiplex PCR; TCRdb holds only in-frame clones, not every one. The table includes about 200,000 clones, roughly 80% detected once. Sequenced sample: peripheral blood. These TCRs come from a woman in her 70s with acute or convalescent COVID-19. Both conserved end residues are part of each CDR3. D genes are given only for firm matches. Size tells how often a clone was seen (once, few, many) or the class of an expanded clone, and some rows leave it out.

>NA|NA|TRBJ2-3|TRBV5-1
TGCGCCAGCAGCCCCTCAGGTCAGGGAGATACGCAGTATTTT
CASSPSGQGDTQYF
>TRBD1|NA|TRBJ1-1|TRBV27
TGTGCCAGCAGACATTACCGGGACAGGGACACTGAAGCTTTCTTT
CASRHYRDRDTEAFF
>NA|once|TRBJ2-1|TRBV4-1
TGCGCCAGCAGCCATTATGACAGGCGAAAAGGCAATGAGCAGTTCTTC
CASSHYDRRKGNEQFF
>TRBD2|NA|TRBJ2-7|TRBV7-9
TGTGCCAGCAGCTTAGAAGGGGAGCTAGCGGACGCCCCGTCCTACGAGCAGTACTTC
CASSLEGELADAPSYEQYF
>TRBD1|NA|TRBJ2-3|TRBV5-4
TGTGCCAGCAGCGCAAGACAGGGGGCAGATACGCAGTATTTT
CASSARQGADTQYF
>NA|NA|TRBJ2-7|TRBV2
TGTGCCACCGCGGGACAGACTCCATGGGAGCAGTACTTC
CATAGQTPWEQYF
>NA|NA|TRBJ2-1|TRBV28
TGTGCCAGCAGTTGGGGAGCCGCGGGCGACAATGAGCAGTTCTTC
CASSWGAAGDNEQFF
>NA|few|TRBJ1-1|TRBV7-9
TGTGCCAGCAGCCCCGGACGGACAGAAGCTTTCTTT
CASSPGRTEAFF
>TRBD1|NA|TRBJ1-2|TRBV5-1
TGCGCCAGCGGCCCCGACAGGGAGAGGGGCTACACCTTC
CASGPDRERGYTF
>NA|NA|TRBJ2-1|TRBV4-1
TGCGCCAGCAGCCCCGGTGAGGTGTTGGATGAGCAGTTCTTC
CASSPGEVLDEQFF
>NA|many|TRBJ2-2|TRBV5-1
TGCGCCAGCAGCTCCCTAGCGAACACCGGGGAGCTGTTTTTT
CASSSLANTGELFF
>TRBD1|NA|TRBJ1-1|TRBV27
TGTGCCAGCAGTTGGACAGGAAACACTGAAGCTTTCTTT
CASSWTGNTEAFF
>NA|NA|TRBJ1-5|TRBV28
TGTGCCAGCAGCCCGGACGGCAGGGGCAATCAGCCCCAGCATTTT
CASSPDGRGNQPQHF
>NA|NA|TRBJ1-5|TRBV19
TGTGCCAGTAGTTCAACACCCCAGGCAGGCAATAGCAATCAGCCCCAGCATTTT
CASSSTPQAGNSNQPQHF
>TRBD1|NA|TRBJ2-7|TRBV5-1
TGCGCCAGCAGCGCATTCCGGGACAGGAGCTCCTACGAGCAGTACTTC
CASSAFRDRSSYEQYF
>TRBD2|once|TRBJ2-3|TRBV5-5
TGTGCCAGCAGATCCCTAGCGGGAAAGGCCACAGATACGCAGTATTTT
CASRSLAGKATDTQYF
>NA|once|TRBJ1-1|TRBV6-5
TGTGCCAGCAGCAGGGGCGCGACTGAAGCTTTCTTT
CASSRGATEAFF
>TRBD1|NA|TRBJ2-7|TRBV7-9
TGTGCCAGCAGCCTCGGACAGGGGGCCTACGAGCAGTACTTC
CASSLGQGAYEQYF
>NA|NA|TRBJ1-5|TRBV27
TGTGCCAGCAGTTTAAACTTCTATAGCAATCAGCCCCAGCATTTT
CASSLNFYSNQPQHF
>TRBD2|NA|TRBJ2-5|TRBV2
TGTGCCAGCAGCTCGACTAGCGGAGGAGAGACCCAGTACTTC
CASSSTSGGETQYF
>NA|NA|TRBJ2-5|TRBV19
TGTGCCAGTAGGAAACAGGGTACGGAGACCCAGTACTTC
CASRKQGTETQYF
>TRBD2|NA|TRBJ2-1|TRBV5-6
TGTGCCAGCATCAGTCGCGGGACTAGCGGATACAATGAGCAGTTCTTC
CASISRGTSGYNEQFF
>TRBD2|NA|TRBJ2-1|TRBV30
TGTGCCTGGAGTGGGGGGGGGTACAATGAGCAGTTCTTC
CAWSGGGYNEQFF
>NA|once|TRBJ2-7|TRBV18
TGTGCCAGCACGCCCGGGGGTTCCTACGAGCAGTACTTC
CASTPGGSYEQYF
>NA|NA|TRBJ2-2|TRBV6-5
TGTGCCAGCATTACACGGGACACCGGGGAGCTGTTTTTT
CASITRDTGELFF
>TRBD2|once|TRBJ2-1|TRBV19
TGTGCCAGTAGTATCGGACTAGCGGGAGTCCTCAATGAGCAGTTCTTC
CASSIGLAGVLNEQFF
>TRBD2|NA|TRBJ2-1|TRBV7-2
TGTGCCAGCAGCCCAGCGGCTAGCGGGAGTCGGGAGCAGTTCTTC
CASSPAASGSREQFF